This TCR beta chain is drawn from a study of radiotherapy plus CTLA-4 blockade in lung cancer. General study points: Reports identified early blood T cell clone dynamics, with interferon-beta, as the best response predictor. Clones derived from tumor TCRs expanded in blood after radiotherapy plus ipilimumab.

With respect to this clone: Its specificity is unknown.

It was focal radiation plus CTLA-4 blockade with ipilimumab that patients with chemo-refractory metastatic non-small-cell lung cancer received. Here immunoSEQ multiplex PCR was the method, and the copy in TCRdb shows in-frame clones only, minus some. The profile shows 39,000 or so clones, over 65% of them singletons. Deletions cut 6 bases from V and 0 bases from J, with 14 bases between. CDR3 length: 15 amino acids. Germline V gene sequence: CDR1 MNHEY, CDR2 SMNVEV (reference sequence). This clonotype was sampled from a human donor with non-small cell lung cancer who had stable disease on radiotherapy plus ipilimumab. This sequence joins TRBV27 and TRBJ1-2, with D perhaps matching TRBD1 (6 bases). The starting material was peripheral blood, obtained from a patient treated with radiotherapy plus ipilimumab. The CDR3 DNA sequence: TGTGCCAGCAGACCCGAGGGGGTAGCTAACTATGGCTACACCTTC. Encoded protein: CASRPEGVANYGYTF.